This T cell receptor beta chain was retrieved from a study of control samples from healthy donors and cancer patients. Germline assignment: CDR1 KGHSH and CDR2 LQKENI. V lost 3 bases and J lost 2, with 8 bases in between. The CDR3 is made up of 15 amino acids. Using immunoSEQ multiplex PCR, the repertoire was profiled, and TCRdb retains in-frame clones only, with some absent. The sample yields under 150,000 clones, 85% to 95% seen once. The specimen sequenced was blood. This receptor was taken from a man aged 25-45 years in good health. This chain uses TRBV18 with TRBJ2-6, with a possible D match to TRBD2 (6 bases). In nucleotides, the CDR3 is TGTGCCAGCTCACCGGGGGGAGCTGGGGCCAACGTCCTGACTTTC. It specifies CASSPGGAGANVLTF.